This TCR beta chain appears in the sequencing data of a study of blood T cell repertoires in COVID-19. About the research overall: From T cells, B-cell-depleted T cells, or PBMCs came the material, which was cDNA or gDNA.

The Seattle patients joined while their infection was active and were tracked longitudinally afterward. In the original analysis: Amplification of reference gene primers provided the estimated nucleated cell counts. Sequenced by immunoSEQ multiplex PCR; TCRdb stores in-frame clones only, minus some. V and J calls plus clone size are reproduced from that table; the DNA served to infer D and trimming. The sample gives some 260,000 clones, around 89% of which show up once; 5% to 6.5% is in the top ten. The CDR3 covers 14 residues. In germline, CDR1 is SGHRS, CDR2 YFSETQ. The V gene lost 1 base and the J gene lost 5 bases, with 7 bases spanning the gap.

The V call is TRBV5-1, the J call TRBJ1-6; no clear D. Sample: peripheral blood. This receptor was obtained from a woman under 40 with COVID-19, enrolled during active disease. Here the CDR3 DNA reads TGCGCCAGCAGCTTGCCGCAGGATAATTCACCCCTCCACTTT. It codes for CASSLPQDNSPLHF.